The T cell receptor (beta chain) described here comes from a study of beta chain features in type 1 diabetes. Whole-study context: Healthy donors resembled patients in age, gender and cell yields. General study findings and limits: Shorter TCRB CDR3s, moderately but significantly so, were found in Type 1 diabetes patients in all four CD4+ subsets. Cells that show high TCR expression could be over-represented by cDNA sequencing.

Blood was drawn once from each donor into heparinised tubes. The draws averaged about 120 mL. In the case of this clone: Its target is unknown.

The study reverse transcribed the entire isolated RNA, so it sequenced expressed TCRB transcripts. Libraries were prepared by immunoSEQ multiplex PCR; TCRdb keeps only in-frame clonotypes and omits some of them. The sample lists hundreds of thousands of clones; approximately 14% were seen once. Per germline, CDR1 SGHNT and CDR2 YYREEE (reference sequence). This CDR3 has 17 amino acids. J was trimmed by 5 bases and V by 4 bases; bases with no gene match: 11. This rearrangement joins TRBV5-4 to TRBJ2-1; 11 positions match TRBD2. Sequences were obtained from naive CD4+ T cells from blood. The receptor was derived from a man aged 25 to 45 with type 1 diabetes. CDR3 loop: CASSPTGLAGPNNEQFF. The CDR3 DNA follows: TGTGCCAGCAGCCCTACCGGACTAGCGGGCCCTAACAATGAGCAGTTCTTC.